What follows is one T cell receptor (beta chain) and its context. The data were taken from a study of radiotherapy plus CTLA-4 blockade in lung cancer. Libraries were prepared by immunoSEQ multiplex PCR; TCRdb keeps only in-frame clonotypes and omits some of them. The sample has 120,000 or so clones; approximately 84% are singletons. This CDR3 has 15 residues. Trimming shortened V by 1 base and J by 5 bases, and 14 bases separated the two germline ends. Germline CDR1 KGHSH, CDR2 LQKENI. The receptor was derived from a human donor with non-small cell lung cancer who had a partial response to radiotherapy plus ipilimumab. Sequencing was performed on peripheral blood, taken from a patient treated with radiotherapy plus ipilimumab. The rearrangement uses TRBV18 and TRBJ1-1; weak D call: TRBD1 (5 bases). The CDR3, as DNA: TGTGCCAGCTCACCACGAGTAGGGGAATGGACTGAAGCTTTCTTT. It encodes CASSPRVGEWTEAFF. Full variable domain (missing parts from reference TRBV18 and TRBJ1-1): NAGVMQNPRHLVRRRGQEARLRCSPMKGHSHVYWYRQLPEEGLKFMVYLQKENIIDESGMPKERFSAEFPKEGPSILRIQQVVRGDSAAYFCASSPRVGEWTEAFFGQGTRLTVV.